This T cell receptor beta chain was identified in a study of CD8+ T cells in alopecia areata. cDNA reverse transcribed from extracted RNA served as the sequencing template. The protocol was immunoSEQ multiplex PCR, while the TCRdb copy is restricted to in-frame clones and leaves out a portion. The sample holds some 220,000 clones, approximately 57% seen once. This clone was counted between two and nine times. The treatment: oral pan-JAK inhibitor, 5-10 mg twice daily. The V gene's germline CDR1 is LNHDA and CDR2 SQIVND (reference sequence). Trimming removed 3 bases from V and 13 bases from J; junction bases left unmatched: 7. This CDR3 has 13 residues.

The V gene is TRBV19, the J gene TRBJ1-4, with 8 positions matching TRBD1. This specimen was CD4+ T cells sorted from blood, taken at week 4, from a patient treated with tofacitinib. The TCR sequence derives from a human donor with alopecia areata. CDR3 bases: TGTGCCAGTAGTATCCGAATGACAGGGGCACTGTTTTTT. It is translated as CASSIRMTGALFF.